This T cell receptor (beta chain) was recorded in a study of T-cell reconstitution after alpha-beta-depleted transplantation in children. Findings and limits, study-wide: The high TCRbeta diversity at day 60 in some patients came from surviving recipient T cells and thymic progenitors. Diversity and T-cell counts at one year after transplant derived mostly from new T cells.

Comments on this clonotype: Its specificity is unknown.

Unique molecular identifiers were incorporated into the prepared TCRbeta library. TCRdb fed the PCR reads into MiXCR, producing one record per CDR3 protein. Here the sample spans about 78,000 distinct CDR3 sequences, less than 15% being singletons. Germline-derived CDR1 and CDR2 are DFQATT and SNEGSKA (reference sequence). The CDR3 runs 15 residues. Trimming pared 4 bases from V and 0 bases from J, leaving 16 bases between. This material consisted of PBMCs, mostly from graft donor cells, taken 180 days after TCRalphabeta/CD19-depleted stem cell transplant. The J gene is TRBJ2-7, the V gene TRBV20-1, with D perhaps TRBD2 (6 bases). This receptor was identified in a male patient aged 2-10 years who had a stem cell transplant for acute lymphoblastic leukemia, so the T cells may come from the graft donor. The CDR3, as DNA: TGCAGTGCTACTCCGGGACTCACTAACTCCTACGAGCAGTACTTC. It codes for CSATPGLTNSYEQYF.